This is a list of T cell receptor beta chains from one sample in a study of T cells after yellow fever vaccination. One entry per CDR3 protein results from TCRdb running MiXCR on the 5' RACE reads. Of approximately 350,000 distinct CDR3 sequences detected, 9.5% to 13% appear once; the ten largest clones hold 18%. Material: PBMCs, obtained on the day of the first yellow fever vaccination. The receptors shown here come from a man aged 18 to 35 who received the YFV17D yellow fever vaccine. CDR3s include the opening cysteine and the closing phenylalanine or tryptophan. The order of the fields is CDR3 protein, CDR3 DNA, clone size, J gene, D gene, V gene. The D gene is left open where the match is weak. Some rows have no size entry. The others give once, few or many, or a class for an expanded clone.

cdr3_aa: CASSPSWEAADTIYF
cdr3_nt: TGTGCCAGCAGTCCGTCCTGGGAGGCGGCGGACACCATATATTTT
clone_size: many
j_call: TRBJ1-3
d_call: .
v_call: TRBV25-1

cdr3_aa: CASSDEDSWDTEVFF
cdr3_nt: TGTGCCAGCAGTGATGAGGACAGCTGGGACACTGAAGTTTTCTTT
clone_size: .
j_call: TRBJ1-1
d_call: .
v_call: TRBV6-2/TRBV6-3

cdr3_aa: CASSSGRGGNQPQHF
cdr3_nt: TGTGCCAGCAGTTCAGGGCGGGGGGGCAATCAGCCCCAGCATTTT
clone_size: few
j_call: TRBJ1-5
d_call: .
v_call: TRBV7-6

cdr3_aa: CASSDWGPATEAFF
cdr3_nt: TGTGCCAGCAGTGATTGGGGACCGGCCACTGAAGCTTTCTTT
clone_size: few
j_call: TRBJ1-1
d_call: .
v_call: TRBV12-3/TRBV12-4

cdr3_aa: CASSLSGWGGNEKLFF
cdr3_nt: TGTGCCAGCAGCTTAAGTGGGTGGGGGGGTAATGAAAAACTGTTTTTT
clone_size: few
j_call: TRBJ1-4
d_call: .
v_call: TRBV7-2

cdr3_aa: CASSKTGGAWYEQYF
cdr3_nt: TGTGCCAGCAGCAAGACAGGGGGCGCATGGTACGAGCAGTACTTC
clone_size: few
j_call: TRBJ2-7
d_call: TRBD1
v_call: TRBV6-1

cdr3_aa: CSVVPSTDTQYF
cdr3_nt: TGCAGCGTTGTCCCTAGCACAGATACGCAGTATTTT
clone_size: few
j_call: TRBJ2-3
d_call: .
v_call: TRBV29-1

cdr3_aa: CASSLSTLPPQETQYF
cdr3_nt: TGTGCCAGCAGCTTATCAACCCTTCCCCCACAAGAGACCCAGTACTTC
clone_size: .
j_call: TRBJ2-5
d_call: .
v_call: TRBV7-2

cdr3_aa: CASSSHPGQGFNQPQHF
cdr3_nt: TGTGCCAGCAGTAGCCACCCGGGACAGGGATTCAATCAGCCCCAGCATTTT
clone_size: few
j_call: TRBJ1-5
d_call: TRBD1
v_call: TRBV7-2

cdr3_aa: CASSTMTGFYNEQFF
cdr3_nt: TGTGCCAGCAGCACGATGACGGGATTCTACAATGAGCAGTTCTTC
clone_size: few
j_call: TRBJ2-1
d_call: .
v_call: TRBV5-4

cdr3_aa: CASSLRGTNEQFF
cdr3_nt: TGTGCCAGCAGCTTAAGGGGGACCAATGAGCAGTTCTTC
clone_size: .
j_call: TRBJ2-1
d_call: .
v_call: TRBV7-2

cdr3_aa: CASSAGTGSPLHF
cdr3_nt: TGTGCCAGCAGTGCCGGGACAGGTTCACCCCTCCACTTT
clone_size: few
j_call: TRBJ1-6
d_call: TRBD1
v_call: TRBV25-1

cdr3_aa: CSVWTGNGNTIYF
cdr3_nt: TGCAGTGTTTGGACAGGGAACGGAAACACCATATATTTT
clone_size: .
j_call: TRBJ1-3
d_call: TRBD1
v_call: TRBV20-1

cdr3_aa: CASSPGNSPLHF
cdr3_nt: TGTGCCAGCTCACCGGGCAATTCACCCCTCCACTTT
clone_size: few
j_call: TRBJ1-6
d_call: .
v_call: TRBV18

cdr3_aa: CSVGGPSNQPQHF
cdr3_nt: TGCAGCGTTGGGGGGCCGAGCAATCAGCCCCAGCATTTT
clone_size: .
j_call: TRBJ1-5
d_call: .
v_call: TRBV29-1

cdr3_aa: CASSQLTGTETQYF
cdr3_nt: TGCGCCAGCAGCCAGTTGACAGGGACAGAGACCCAGTACTTC
clone_size: .
j_call: TRBJ2-5
d_call: TRBD1
v_call: TRBV4-3

cdr3_aa: CASSGTGGDEQFF
cdr3_nt: TGTGCCAGCAGCGGTACAGGGGGCGATGAGCAGTTCTTC
clone_size: .
j_call: TRBJ2-1
d_call: TRBD1
v_call: TRBV5-6

cdr3_aa: CASSLSRTDTQYF
cdr3_nt: TGCGCCAGCAGCTTGTCCCGCACAGATACGCAGTATTTT
clone_size: many
j_call: TRBJ2-3
d_call: .
v_call: TRBV5-1

cdr3_aa: CASSQDGGNTEAFF
cdr3_nt: TGCGCCAGCAGCCAAGATGGGGGGAACACTGAAGCTTTCTTT
clone_size: .
j_call: TRBJ1-1
d_call: .
v_call: TRBV4-3

cdr3_aa: CASSWPGQGHTEAFF
cdr3_nt: TGTGCCAGCAGCTGGCCGGGACAGGGCCACACTGAAGCTTTCTTT
clone_size: .
j_call: TRBJ1-1
d_call: TRBD1
v_call: TRBV5-8

cdr3_aa: CASSIRAAWEQYF
cdr3_nt: TGTGCCAGTAGTATTCGTGCCGCTTGGGAGCAGTACTTC
clone_size: few
j_call: TRBJ2-7
d_call: .
v_call: TRBV19

cdr3_aa: CASSELPGVEQYF
cdr3_nt: TGTGCCAGCAGTGAACTCCCCGGGGTCGAGCAGTACTTC
clone_size: few
j_call: TRBJ2-7
d_call: .
v_call: TRBV25-1

cdr3_aa: CASSLGAGPGDTQYF
cdr3_nt: TGTGCCAGCAGCTTAGGAGCCGGTCCCGGAGATACGCAGTATTTT
clone_size: few
j_call: TRBJ2-3
d_call: .
v_call: TRBV11-3

cdr3_aa: CASSPTGAHNEQFF
cdr3_nt: TGTGCCAGCAGTCCGACAGGAGCTCACAATGAGCAGTTCTTC
clone_size: few
j_call: TRBJ2-1
d_call: .
v_call: TRBV25-1

cdr3_aa: CASSVGGSDTGELFF
cdr3_nt: TGTGCCAGCAGCGTAGGAGGGTCAGACACCGGGGAGCTGTTTTTT
clone_size: .
j_call: TRBJ2-2
d_call: .
v_call: TRBV9

cdr3_aa: CASSVWTDQETQYF
cdr3_nt: TGTGCCAGCAGCGTCTGGACAGATCAAGAGACCCAGTACTTC
clone_size: many
j_call: TRBJ2-5
d_call: .
v_call: TRBV9

cdr3_aa: CAWSWTMGGSYEQYF
cdr3_nt: TGTGCCTGGAGTTGGACTATGGGGGGATCCTACGAGCAGTACTTC
clone_size: .
j_call: TRBJ2-7
d_call: .
v_call: TRBV30

cdr3_aa: CASSPRMGKNIQYF
cdr3_nt: TGTGCCAGCTCACCCAGGATGGGCAAAAACATTCAGTACTTC
clone_size: .
j_call: TRBJ2-4
d_call: .
v_call: TRBV18

cdr3_aa: CASSEERTRKNIQYF
cdr3_nt: TGTGCCAGCAGTGAAGAGAGGACAAGGAAAAACATTCAGTACTTC
clone_size: .
j_call: TRBJ2-4
d_call: .
v_call: TRBV6-1

cdr3_aa: CASSPRTGREDTQYF
cdr3_nt: TGTGCCAGCTCCCCTCGGACAGGGAGAGAGGATACGCAGTATTTT
clone_size: .
j_call: TRBJ2-3
d_call: TRBD1
v_call: TRBV18

cdr3_aa: CATKGDWDTGELFF
cdr3_nt: TGTGCCACCAAAGGAGACTGGGACACCGGGGAGCTGTTTTTT
clone_size: few
j_call: TRBJ2-2
d_call: .
v_call: TRBV6-4

cdr3_aa: CASRHWAGRNEKLFF
cdr3_nt: TGTGCCAGCCGCCACTGGGCAGGGCGGAATGAAAAACTGTTTTTT
clone_size: few
j_call: TRBJ1-4
d_call: .
v_call: TRBV6-1

cdr3_aa: CSARDLGGNTIYF
cdr3_nt: TGCAGTGCTAGAGATCTGGGGGGAAACACCATATATTTT
clone_size: .
j_call: TRBJ1-3
d_call: .
v_call: TRBV20-1

cdr3_aa: CASSVERGVNNSPLHF
cdr3_nt: TGTGCCAGCAGCGTAGAACGGGGAGTGAATAATTCACCCCTCCACTTT
clone_size: .
j_call: TRBJ1-6
d_call: .
v_call: TRBV9

cdr3_aa: CASSVGGGNYEQYF
cdr3_nt: TGTGCCAGCAGCGTAGGCGGGGGGAACTACGAGCAGTACTTC
clone_size: .
j_call: TRBJ2-7
d_call: TRBD2
v_call: TRBV9

cdr3_aa: CASSPRQGEAFF
cdr3_nt: TGTGCCAGCTCACCAAGGCAGGGGGAAGCTTTCTTT
clone_size: .
j_call: TRBJ1-1
d_call: .
v_call: TRBV18

cdr3_aa: CASSLSEYRGSGYTF
cdr3_nt: TGCGCCAGCAGCTTGTCGGAGTACAGGGGAAGCGGCTACACCTTC
clone_size: .
j_call: TRBJ1-2
d_call: TRBD1
v_call: TRBV5-1

cdr3_aa: CASTQNSYNSPLHF
cdr3_nt: TGTGCCAGCACTCAGAACTCCTATAATTCACCCCTCCACTTT
clone_size: many
j_call: TRBJ1-6
d_call: .
v_call: TRBV12-3/TRBV12-4

cdr3_aa: CATSRDRPQPQHF
cdr3_nt: TGTGCCACCAGCAGAGATCGGCCTCAGCCCCAGCATTTT
clone_size: few
j_call: TRBJ1-5
d_call: .
v_call: TRBV15

cdr3_aa: CASSLGFLEAFF
cdr3_nt: TGTGCCAGCAGCTTGGGGTTTCTTGAAGCTTTCTTT
clone_size: few
j_call: TRBJ1-1
d_call: .
v_call: TRBV5-6

cdr3_aa: CASSSPNGGYTF
cdr3_nt: TGTGCCAGCAGTTCCCCGAATGGTGGCTACACCTTC
clone_size: .
j_call: TRBJ1-2
d_call: .
v_call: TRBV6-5

cdr3_aa: CSAGTSGATDTQYF
cdr3_nt: TGCAGTGCCGGGACTAGCGGGGCCACAGATACGCAGTATTTT
clone_size: .
j_call: TRBJ2-3
d_call: TRBD2
v_call: TRBV20-1

cdr3_aa: CASSSPNYRGNSPLHF
cdr3_nt: TGTGCCAGCAGTTCCCCTAATTACAGGGGCAATTCACCCCTCCACTTT
clone_size: .
j_call: TRBJ1-6
d_call: TRBD1
v_call: TRBV27

cdr3_aa: CASSLYRNTGELFF
cdr3_nt: TGTGCCAGCAGTTTATATCGGAACACCGGGGAGCTGTTTTTT
clone_size: .
j_call: TRBJ2-2
d_call: .
v_call: TRBV27

cdr3_aa: CASSWIGTGAVRNTIYF
cdr3_nt: TGTGCCAGCAGCTGGATTGGGACAGGTGCCGTAAGGAACACCATATATTTT
clone_size: few
j_call: TRBJ1-3
d_call: TRBD1
v_call: TRBV7-9

cdr3_aa: CASSLGGLLTDTQYF
cdr3_nt: TGCGCCAGCAGCTTGGGGGGGCTACTCACAGATACGCAGTATTTT
clone_size: few
j_call: TRBJ2-3
d_call: .
v_call: TRBV5-1

cdr3_aa: CASSLAGGTVTF
cdr3_nt: TGTGCCAGCAGCTTAGCTGGGGGGACTGTCACCTTC
clone_size: .
j_call: TRBJ1-2
d_call: .
v_call: TRBV7-6

cdr3_aa: CASSMDRVFGDTQYF
cdr3_nt: TGTGCCAGCAGCATGGACAGGGTTTTTGGAGATACGCAGTATTTT
clone_size: few
j_call: TRBJ2-3
d_call: TRBD1
v_call: TRBV7-2

cdr3_aa: CASSQEIETSATYEQYF
cdr3_nt: TGTGCCAGCAGCCAAGAAATTGAGACTAGTGCGACCTACGAGCAGTACTTC
clone_size: few
j_call: TRBJ2-7
d_call: .
v_call: TRBV4-2

cdr3_aa: CSVDEKGTTDTQYF
cdr3_nt: TGCAGCGTTGATGAGAAGGGGACCACAGATACGCAGTATTTT
clone_size: .
j_call: TRBJ2-3
d_call: .
v_call: TRBV29-1

cdr3_aa: CASSATNTDTQYF
cdr3_nt: TGTGCCAGCAGTGCGACTAACACAGATACGCAGTATTTT
clone_size: many
j_call: TRBJ2-3
d_call: .
v_call: TRBV12-3/TRBV12-4

cdr3_aa: CASSFRTNYGYTF
cdr3_nt: TGTGCCAGCAGTTTTAGGACGAACTATGGCTACACCTTC
clone_size: few
j_call: TRBJ1-2
d_call: .
v_call: TRBV12-3/TRBV12-4

cdr3_aa: CASSYVAGADTEAFF
cdr3_nt: TGCGCCAGCAGCTATGTCGCGGGGGCGGACACTGAAGCTTTCTTT
clone_size: .
j_call: TRBJ1-1
d_call: .
v_call: TRBV5-1

cdr3_aa: CASSYSMGGRWDEKLFF
cdr3_nt: TGCGCCAGCAGCTATTCAATGGGGGGAAGGTGGGATGAAAAACTGTTTTTT
clone_size: few
j_call: TRBJ1-4
d_call: .
v_call: TRBV5-1

cdr3_aa: CSASIVGTRYEQYF
cdr3_nt: TGCAGTGCTAGCATTGTTGGGACTAGATACGAGCAGTACTTC
clone_size: .
j_call: TRBJ2-7
d_call: TRBD2
v_call: TRBV20-1

cdr3_aa: CSARGASGYTF
cdr3_nt: TGCAGTGCTAGAGGAGCCTCCGGCTACACCTTC
clone_size: .
j_call: TRBJ1-2
d_call: .
v_call: TRBV20-1

cdr3_aa: CASSNRSWAVNTEAFF
cdr3_nt: TGCGCCAGCAGCAATCGTAGTTGGGCGGTGAACACTGAAGCTTTCTTT
clone_size: .
j_call: TRBJ1-1
d_call: .
v_call: TRBV5-1